The clone carrying this T cell receptor (beta chain) was picked up a small number of times. Its antigen remains unknown. The V and J ends lost 5 bases and 8 bases respectively, with 21 bases between them. Per germline, CDR1 SGHTA and CDR2 FQGNSA. The CDR3 spans 15 residues. This sample is part of a study of T cells after yellow fever vaccination. Overall study: For low cell numbers, libraries were made with SMART-Seq v4 Ultra Low Input.

Findings of the study overall: A weaker secondary response peaked on day 5, the primary on day 15.

TCRdb used MiXCR to reprocess the 5' RACE reads, holding one entry per CDR3 protein. The data contain about 400,000 distinct CDR3 sequences, 11% of them seen just once; the ten biggest clones take up about 17%. The clonotype was recovered from a man aged 18 to 35 who received the YFV17D yellow fever vaccine. The gene calls are TRBV7-2 and TRBJ1-2; no definite D call. The sample in question was PBMCs, obtained on the day of the first yellow fever vaccination. The CDR3 loop is CASSLRPTQAGGYTF. CDR3 nucleotides: TGTGCCAGCAGCCTCCGTCCAACGCAGGCGGGGGGCTACACCTTC.